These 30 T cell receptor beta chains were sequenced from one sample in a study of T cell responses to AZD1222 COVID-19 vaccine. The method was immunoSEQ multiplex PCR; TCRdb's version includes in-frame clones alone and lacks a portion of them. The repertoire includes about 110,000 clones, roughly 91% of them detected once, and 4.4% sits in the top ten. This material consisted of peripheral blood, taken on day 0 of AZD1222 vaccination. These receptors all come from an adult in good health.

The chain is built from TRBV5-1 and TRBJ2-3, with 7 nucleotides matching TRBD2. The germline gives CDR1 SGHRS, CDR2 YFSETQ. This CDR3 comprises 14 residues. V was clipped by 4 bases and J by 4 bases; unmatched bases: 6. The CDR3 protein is CASSLKTSPDTQYF. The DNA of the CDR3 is TGCGCCAGCAGCCTCAAGACTAGCCCAGATACGCAGTATTTT. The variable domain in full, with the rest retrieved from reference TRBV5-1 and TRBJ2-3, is KAGVTQTPRYLIKTRGQQVTLSCSPISGHRSVSWYQQTPGQGLQFLFEYFSETQRNKGNFPGRFSGRQFSNSRSEMNVSTLELGDSALYLCASSLKTSPDTQYFGPGTRLTVL.

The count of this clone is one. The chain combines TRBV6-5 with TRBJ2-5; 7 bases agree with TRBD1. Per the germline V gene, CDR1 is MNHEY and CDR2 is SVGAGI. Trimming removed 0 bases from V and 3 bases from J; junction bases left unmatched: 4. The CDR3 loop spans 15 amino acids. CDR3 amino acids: CASSYSMGQKETQYF. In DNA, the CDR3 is TGTGCCAGCAGTTACTCGATGGGACAGAAAGAGACCCAGTACTTC.

CDR3 sequence reads: CASLFRRNTGELFF. The CDR3 DNA is TGTGCCAGCTTGTTCCGGAGGAACACCGGGGAGCTGTTTTTT. V is TRBV2 and J is TRBJ2-2; no firm D call. The CDR3 has 14 amino acids. Germline V CDR1 and CDR2: SNHLY, FYNNEI. V gave up 8 bases and J gave up 1 base, with 11 bases separating them.

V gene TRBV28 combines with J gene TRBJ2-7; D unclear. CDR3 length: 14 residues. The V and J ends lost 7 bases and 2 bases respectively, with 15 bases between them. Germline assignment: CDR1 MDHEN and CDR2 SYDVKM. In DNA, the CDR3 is TGTGCCAGCACCTCCCGACGGTTTACCTACGAGCAGTACTTC. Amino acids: CASTSRRFTYEQYF.

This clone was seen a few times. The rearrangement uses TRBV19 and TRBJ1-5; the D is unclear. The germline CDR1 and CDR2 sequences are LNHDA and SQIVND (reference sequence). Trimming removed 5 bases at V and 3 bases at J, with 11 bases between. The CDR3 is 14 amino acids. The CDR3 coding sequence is TGTGCCAGTAGTGACCCGGGGTTCAATCAGCCCCAGCATTTT. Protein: CASSDPGFNQPQHF.

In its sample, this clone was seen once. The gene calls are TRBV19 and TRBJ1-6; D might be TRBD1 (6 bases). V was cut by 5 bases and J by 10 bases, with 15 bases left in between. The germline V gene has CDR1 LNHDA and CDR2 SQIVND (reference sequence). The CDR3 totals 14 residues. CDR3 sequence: CASSRTVAGSPLHF. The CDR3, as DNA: TGTGCCAGTAGTCGGACAGTAGCCGGATCACCCCTCCACTTT.

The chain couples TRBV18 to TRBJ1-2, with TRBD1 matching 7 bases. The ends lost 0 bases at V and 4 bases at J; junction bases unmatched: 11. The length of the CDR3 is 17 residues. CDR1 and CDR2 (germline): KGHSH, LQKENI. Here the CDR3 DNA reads TGTGCCAGCTCACCACCTTCCGGGACAGACACCTCCTATGGCTACACCTTC. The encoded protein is CASSPPSGTDTSYGYTF.

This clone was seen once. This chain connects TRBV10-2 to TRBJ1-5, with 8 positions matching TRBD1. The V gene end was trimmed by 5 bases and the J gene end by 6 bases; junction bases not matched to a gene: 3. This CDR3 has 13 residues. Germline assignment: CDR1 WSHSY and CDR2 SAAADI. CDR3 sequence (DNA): TGCGCCAGCAGTACACAGGGGGTTCAGCCCCAGCATTTT. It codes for CASSTQGVQPQHF.

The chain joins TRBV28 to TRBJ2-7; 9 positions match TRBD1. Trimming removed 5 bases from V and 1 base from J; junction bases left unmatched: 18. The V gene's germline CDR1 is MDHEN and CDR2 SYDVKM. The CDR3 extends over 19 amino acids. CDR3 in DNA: TGTGCCAGCAGTCCCCCAATCTACAGGGGGCGTACACCTTCCTACGAGCAGTACTTC. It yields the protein CASSPPIYRGRTPSYEQYF.

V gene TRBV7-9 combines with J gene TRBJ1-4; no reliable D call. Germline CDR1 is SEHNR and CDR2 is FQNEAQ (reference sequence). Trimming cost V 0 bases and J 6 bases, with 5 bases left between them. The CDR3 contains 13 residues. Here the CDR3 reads CASSLAMDEKLFF. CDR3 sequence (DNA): TGTGCCAGCAGCTTAGCCATGGATGAAAAACTGTTTTTT.

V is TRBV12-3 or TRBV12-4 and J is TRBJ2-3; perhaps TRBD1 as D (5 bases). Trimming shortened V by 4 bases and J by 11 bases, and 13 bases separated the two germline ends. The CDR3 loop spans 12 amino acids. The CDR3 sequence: CASSSGIHGQYF. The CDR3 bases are TGTGCCAGCAGTTCAGGGATCCACGGGCAGTATTTT.

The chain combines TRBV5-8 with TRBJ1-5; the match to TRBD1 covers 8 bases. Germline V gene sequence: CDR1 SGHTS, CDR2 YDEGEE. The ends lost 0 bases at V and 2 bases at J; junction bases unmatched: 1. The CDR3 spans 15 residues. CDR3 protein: CASSLGTGRNQPQHF. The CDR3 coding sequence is TGTGCCAGCAGCTTGGGGACAGGGCGCAATCAGCCCCAGCATTTT.

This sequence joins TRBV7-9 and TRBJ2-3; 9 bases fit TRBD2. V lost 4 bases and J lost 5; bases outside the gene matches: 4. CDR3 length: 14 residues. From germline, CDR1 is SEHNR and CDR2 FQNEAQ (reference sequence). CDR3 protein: CASSWRREGDTQYF. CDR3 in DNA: TGTGCCAGCAGCTGGAGGCGGGAGGGAGATACGCAGTATTTT.

The CDR3 loop reads CASSQGDRASYGYTF. CDR3 coding DNA: TGTGCCAGCAGCCAAGGGGACAGGGCCTCCTATGGCTACACCTTC. The chain combines TRBV3-1 (or the pseudogene TRBV3-2) with TRBJ1-2, with 9 bases aligning to TRBD1. Per germline, CDR1 LGHDT and CDR2 YNNKEL (reference sequence). V lost 1 base, J lost 4 bases, and 4 bases stayed unmatched. This CDR3 has 15 amino acids.

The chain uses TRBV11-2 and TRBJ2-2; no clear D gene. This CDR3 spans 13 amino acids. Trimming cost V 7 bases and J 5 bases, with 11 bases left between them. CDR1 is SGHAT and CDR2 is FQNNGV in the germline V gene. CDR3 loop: CASNPGRTGELFF. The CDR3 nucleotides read TGTGCCAGCAACCCCGGAAGGACCGGGGAGCTGTTTTTT. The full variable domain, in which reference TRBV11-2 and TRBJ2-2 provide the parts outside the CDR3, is EAGVAQSPRYKIIEKRQSVAFWCNPISGHATLYWYQQILGQGPKLLIQFQNNGVVDDSQLPKDRFSAERLKGVDSTLKIQPAKLEDSAVYLCASNPGRTGELFFGEGSRLTVL.

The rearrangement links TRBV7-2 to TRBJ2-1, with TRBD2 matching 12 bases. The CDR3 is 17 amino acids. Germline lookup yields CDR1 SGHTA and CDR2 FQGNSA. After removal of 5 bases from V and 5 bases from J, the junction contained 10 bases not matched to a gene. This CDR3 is CASSPLAGGSWNNEQFF. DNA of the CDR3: TGTGCCAGCAGCCCACTAGCGGGAGGTTCATGGAACAATGAGCAGTTCTTC.

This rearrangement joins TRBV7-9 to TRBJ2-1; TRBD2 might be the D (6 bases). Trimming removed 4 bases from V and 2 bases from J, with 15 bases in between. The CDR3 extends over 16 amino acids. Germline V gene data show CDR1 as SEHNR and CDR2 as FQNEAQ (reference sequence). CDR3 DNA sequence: TGTGCCAGCAGCTCCGTGACGGGAGAAACCTACAATGAGCAGTTCTTC. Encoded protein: CASSSVTGETYNEQFF.

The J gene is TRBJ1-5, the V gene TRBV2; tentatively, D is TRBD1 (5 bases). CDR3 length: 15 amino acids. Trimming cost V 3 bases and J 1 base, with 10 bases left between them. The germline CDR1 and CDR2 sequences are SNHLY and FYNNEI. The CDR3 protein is CASSDTRASNQPQHF. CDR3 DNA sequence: TGTGCCAGCAGTGACACCAGGGCGAGCAATCAGCCCCAGCATTTT. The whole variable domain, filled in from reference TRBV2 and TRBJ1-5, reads EPEVTQTPSHQVTQMGQEVILRCVPISNHLYFYWYRQILGQKVEFLVSFYNNEISEKSEIFDDQFSVERPDGSNFTLKIRSTKLEDSAMYFCASSDTRASNQPQHFGDGTRLSIL.

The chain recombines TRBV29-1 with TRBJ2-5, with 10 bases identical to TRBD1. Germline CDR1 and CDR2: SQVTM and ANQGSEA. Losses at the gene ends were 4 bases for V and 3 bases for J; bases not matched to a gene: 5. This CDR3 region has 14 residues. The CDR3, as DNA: TGCAGCGTTGTCTGGACAGGGGGAAAAGAGACCCAGTACTTC. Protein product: CSVVWTGGKETQYF.

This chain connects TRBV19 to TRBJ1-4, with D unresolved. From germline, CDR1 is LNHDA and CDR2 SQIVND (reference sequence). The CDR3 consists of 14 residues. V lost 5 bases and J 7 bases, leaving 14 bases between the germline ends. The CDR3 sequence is CASSPGSPGEKLFF. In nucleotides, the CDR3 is TGTGCCAGTAGTCCGGGCTCCCCGGGTGAAAAACTGTTTTTT.

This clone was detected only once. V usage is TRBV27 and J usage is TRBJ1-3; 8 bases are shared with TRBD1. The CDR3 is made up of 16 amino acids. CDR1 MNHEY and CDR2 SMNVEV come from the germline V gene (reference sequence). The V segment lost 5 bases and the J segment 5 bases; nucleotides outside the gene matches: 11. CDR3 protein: CASSPLPGQDRNTIYF. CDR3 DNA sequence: TGTGCCAGCAGTCCACTCCCGGGACAGGACCGAAACACCATATATTTT.

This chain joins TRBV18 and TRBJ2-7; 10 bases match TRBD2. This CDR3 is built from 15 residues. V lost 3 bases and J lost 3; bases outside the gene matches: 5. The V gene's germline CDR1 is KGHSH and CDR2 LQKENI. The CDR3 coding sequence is TGTGCCAGCTCACCGGGGGCTAGCGGGGGCTACGAGCAGTACTTC. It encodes CASSPGASGGYEQYF.

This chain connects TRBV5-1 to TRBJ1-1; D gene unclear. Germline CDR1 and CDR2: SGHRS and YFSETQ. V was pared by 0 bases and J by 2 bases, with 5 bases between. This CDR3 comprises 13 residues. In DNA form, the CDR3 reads TGCGCCAGCAGCTTGGAGGGAAACACTGAAGCTTTCTTT. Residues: CASSLEGNTEAFF.

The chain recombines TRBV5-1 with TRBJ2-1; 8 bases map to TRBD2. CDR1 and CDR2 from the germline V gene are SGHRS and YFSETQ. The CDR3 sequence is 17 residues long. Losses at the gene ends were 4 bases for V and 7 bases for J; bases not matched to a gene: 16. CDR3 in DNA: TGCGCCAGCAGCCGGGAGGCGGGAGGCCCTCTAGCGAATGAGCAGTTCTTC. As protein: CASSREAGGPLANEQFF.

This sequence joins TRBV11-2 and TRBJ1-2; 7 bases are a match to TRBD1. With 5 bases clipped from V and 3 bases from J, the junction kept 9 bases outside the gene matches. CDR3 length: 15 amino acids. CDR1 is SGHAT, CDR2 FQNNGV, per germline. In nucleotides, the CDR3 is TGTGCCAGCAGCCGTACAGGGGTCGCTGACTATGGCTACACCTTC. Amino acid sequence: CASSRTGVADYGYTF.

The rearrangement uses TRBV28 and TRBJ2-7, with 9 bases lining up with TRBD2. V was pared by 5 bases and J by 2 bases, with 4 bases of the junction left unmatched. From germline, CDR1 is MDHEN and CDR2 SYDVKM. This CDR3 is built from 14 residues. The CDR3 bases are TGTGCCAGCAGTGTCGCGGGGGGGACCTACGAGCAGTACTTC. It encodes CASSVAGGTYEQYF.

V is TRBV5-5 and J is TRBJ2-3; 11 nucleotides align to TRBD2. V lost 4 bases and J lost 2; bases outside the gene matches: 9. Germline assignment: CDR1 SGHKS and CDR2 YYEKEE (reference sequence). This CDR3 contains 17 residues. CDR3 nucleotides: TGTGCCAGCAGCCGGGGGCTAGCGGGGGGTAACACAGATACGCAGTATTTT. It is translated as CASSRGLAGGNTDTQYF.

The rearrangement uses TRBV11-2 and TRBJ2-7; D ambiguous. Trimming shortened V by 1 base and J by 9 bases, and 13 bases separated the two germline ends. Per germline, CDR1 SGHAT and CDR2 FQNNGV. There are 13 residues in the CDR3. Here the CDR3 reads CASSLATGPRQYF. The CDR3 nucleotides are TGTGCCAGCAGCTTAGCGACTGGACCACGGCAGTACTTC. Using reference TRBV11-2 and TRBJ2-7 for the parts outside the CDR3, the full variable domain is EAGVAQSPRYKIIEKRQSVAFWCNPISGHATLYWYQQILGQGPKLLIQFQNNGVVDDSQLPKDRFSAERLKGVDSTLKIQPAKLEDSAVYLCASSLATGPRQYFGPGTRLTVT.

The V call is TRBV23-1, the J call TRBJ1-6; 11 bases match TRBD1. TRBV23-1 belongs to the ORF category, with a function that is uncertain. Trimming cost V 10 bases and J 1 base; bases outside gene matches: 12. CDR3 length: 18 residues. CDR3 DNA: TGCGCCACCGGAGAGGACAGGGGGCTTTGTTCCTATAATTCACCCCTCCACTTT. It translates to CATGEDRGLCSYNSPLHF.

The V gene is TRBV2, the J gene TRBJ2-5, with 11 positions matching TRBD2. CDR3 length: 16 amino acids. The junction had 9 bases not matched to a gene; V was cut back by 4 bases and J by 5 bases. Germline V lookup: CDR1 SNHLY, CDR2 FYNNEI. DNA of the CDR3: TGTGCCAGCAGTGCGAGACTAGCGGGATCGGGGGAGACCCAGTACTTC. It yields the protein CASSARLAGSGETQYF.